The T cell receptor (beta chain) described here comes from a study of T cell responses to AZD1222 COVID-19 vaccine. There are a few counts of this clone. TCRdb's copy holds only in-frame clones and misses some; the assay was immunoSEQ multiplex PCR. The sample lists roughly 35,000 clones; 70% to 90% were seen once. This receptor was identified in an adult in good health. The sample consisted of peripheral blood, taken on day 0 of AZD1222 vaccination.

CDR3 protein: CASSQDPSGGGETQYF. The CDR3 DNA sequence: TGTGCCAGCAGCCAAGATCCCAGCGGGGGGGGAGAGACCCAGTACTTC. This chain connects TRBV4-2 to TRBJ2-5, with 10 bases aligning to TRBD2. CDR1 is LGHNA and CDR2 is YNFKEQ in the germline V gene. Trimming took 0 bases from V and 4 from J; bases not matched to a gene: 5. The CDR3 contains 16 residues.